The T cell receptor beta chain under discussion was sequenced for a study of T-cell memory formation after mild COVID-19. Study-level findings and limits: CD4/CD8 balance held among clones contracting day 15 to 85, and later expanders leaned CD4+. Mostly located in CM and EM were contracting CD4+ clones, with contracting CD8+ clones located in EMRA. Second-wave clones with a day 37 peak had unconfirmed SARS-CoV-2 specificity.

Comments on this clonotype: The antigen is unknown.

UMIs and sample barcodes were carried by the TCR alpha and TCR beta cDNA libraries that 5'RACE produced using constant-segment primers. One entry per CDR3 protein, called by TCRdb with MiXCR from the 5' RACE reads. The sample has hundreds of thousands of distinct CDR3 sequences; 20% to 25% are singletons. The TCR comes from an adult woman who had mild COVID-19 (a few samples of this study predate the infection). Cell type and time point are not known. Sequenced sample: PBMCs or a T cell subset sorted from them (not recorded which).

The CDR3 spells CSVGSPSSSYEQYF. The CDR3 bases are TGCAGTGTGGGCTCCCCTTCTAGCTCCTACGAGCAGTACTTC. This rearrangement joins TRBV20-1 to TRBJ2-7, with no clear D. V lost 7 bases and J lost 0, with 16 bases in between. Germline V gives CDR1 DFQATT, CDR2 SNEGSKA (reference sequence). This CDR3 has 14 residues.